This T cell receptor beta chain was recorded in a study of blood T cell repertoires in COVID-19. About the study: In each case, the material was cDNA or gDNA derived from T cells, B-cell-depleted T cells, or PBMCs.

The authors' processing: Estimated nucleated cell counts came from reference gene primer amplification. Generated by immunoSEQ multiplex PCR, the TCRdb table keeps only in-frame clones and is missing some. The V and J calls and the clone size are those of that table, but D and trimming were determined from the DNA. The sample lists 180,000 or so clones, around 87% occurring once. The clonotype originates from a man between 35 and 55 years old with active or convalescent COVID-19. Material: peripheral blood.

The CDR3 sequence is CASSLARGTNEQFF. In DNA, the CDR3 is TGTGCCAGCAGCTTAGCGAGGGGGACCAATGAGCAGTTCTTC. V is TRBV7-8 and J is TRBJ2-1; possibly TRBD1 for D (6 bases). Trimming took off 0 bases at V and 6 bases at J, with 9 bases between the two ends. The length of the CDR3 is 14 residues. The germline V gene has CDR1 SGHVS and CDR2 FQNEAQ.